This T cell receptor beta chain was documented in a study of blood T cell repertoires in COVID-19. Profiled with immunoSEQ multiplex PCR; TCRdb holds only in-frame clones, not every one. The data show a few hundred thousand clones, around nine tenths seen once. Germline V gene data show CDR1 as MDHEN and CDR2 as SYDVKM. Trimming left V 2 bases short and J 1 base short, with 12 bases between. The CDR3 runs to 16 residues. Sequencing was carried out using PBMCs or T cells enriched from blood (not recorded which). This TCR was sampled from a woman in her late teens or twenties who had been exposed to COVID-19. The rearrangement uses TRBV28 and TRBJ1-5; tentative D call: TRBD1 (6 bases). As DNA, the CDR3 is TGTGCCAGCAGTTTAAGGCAGGGGCCCAGCAATCAGCCCCAGCATTTT. It encodes CASSLRQGPSNQPQHF.